This T cell receptor (beta chain) was captured in a study of T cell responses to AZD1222 COVID-19 vaccine. General study findings and limits: All repertoire sampling was performed exclusively after the peak T cell response.

Profiled with immunoSEQ multiplex PCR; TCRdb holds only in-frame clones, not every one. Of over 110,000 clones detected, 85% to 90% appear once; the ten largest clones hold 1.5% to 2%. The CDR3 totals 14 residues. Germline CDR1 reads SNHLY; CDR2 reads FYNNEI. V was clipped by 5 bases and J by 7 bases, with 14 bases between them. Second-dose recipients at about 4 or about 12 weeks were treated as one pooled group. Concerning this clone itself: As yet, its antigen is unknown.

The chain links TRBV2 to TRBJ1-4; D possibly corresponds to TRBD1 (6 bases). The sequencing used peripheral blood, collected 28 days after the second AZD1222 dose. This receptor was taken from an adult who received the AZD1222 COVID-19 vaccine. Here the CDR3 reads CASSRQVLIEKLFF. CDR3 nucleotides: TGTGCCAGCAGTCGACAGGTCCTTATTGAAAAACTGTTTTTT.